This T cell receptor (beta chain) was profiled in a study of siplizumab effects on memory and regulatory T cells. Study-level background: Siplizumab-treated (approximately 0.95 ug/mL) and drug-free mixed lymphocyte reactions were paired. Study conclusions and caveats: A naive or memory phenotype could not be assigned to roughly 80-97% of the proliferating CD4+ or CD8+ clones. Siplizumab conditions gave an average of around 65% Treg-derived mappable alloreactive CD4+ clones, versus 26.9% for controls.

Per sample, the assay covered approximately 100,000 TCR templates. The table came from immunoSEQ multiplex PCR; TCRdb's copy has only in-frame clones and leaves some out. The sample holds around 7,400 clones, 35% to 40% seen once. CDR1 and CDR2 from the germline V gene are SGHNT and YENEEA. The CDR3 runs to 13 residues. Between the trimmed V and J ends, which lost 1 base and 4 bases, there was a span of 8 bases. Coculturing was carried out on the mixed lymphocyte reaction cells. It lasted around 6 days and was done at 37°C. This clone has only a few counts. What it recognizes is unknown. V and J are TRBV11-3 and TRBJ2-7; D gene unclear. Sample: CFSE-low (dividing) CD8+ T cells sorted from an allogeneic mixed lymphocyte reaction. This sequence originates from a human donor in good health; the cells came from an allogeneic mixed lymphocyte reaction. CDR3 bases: TGTGCCAGCAGCTTAGCGTTGGATTACGAGCAGTACTTC. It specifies CASSLALDYEQYF. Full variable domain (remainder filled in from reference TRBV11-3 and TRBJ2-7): EAGVVQSPRYKIIEKKQPVAFWCNPISGHNTLYWYLQNLGQGPELLIRYENEEAVDDSQLPKDRFSAERLKGVDSTLKIQPAELGDSAVYLCASSLALDYEQYFGPGTRLTVT.